This T cell receptor (beta chain) was identified in a study of naive and memory T cell subsets. Germline V lookup: CDR1 KGHDR, CDR2 SFDVKD. Trimming pared 5 bases from V and 0 bases from J, leaving 15 bases between. This CDR3 spans 17 amino acids. Both TRBC1 and TRBC2 were covered by a beta constant-region primer of two equimolar oligonucleotides. Nested alpha and beta constant-region primers with the SP2 primer drove four PCR rounds on ligated cDNA. One entry per CDR3 protein, called by TCRdb with MiXCR from the UMI-ligation and nested PCR reads. The data show about 90,000 distinct CDR3 sequences, approximately 11% seen once. To note about this clonotype: What it recognizes is unknown.

Findings and limits, study-wide: Possibly reflecting memory cells re-expressing CD45RA, a few larger clonotypes occurred in naive repertoires, especially CD8.

This chain connects TRBV24-1 to TRBJ2-2, with a possible D match to TRBD1 (6 bases). The source of this sequence is a human donor in good health. The source material was naive CD4+ T cells from blood. CDR3 sequence reads: CATSAMGHTSNTGELFF. As DNA, the CDR3 is TGTGCCACCAGTGCCATGGGACACACCTCGAACACCGGGGAGCTGTTTTTT.